This is a list of T cell receptor beta chains from one sample in a study of blood T cells in healthy people across ages. TCRdb re-called the 5' RACE reads with MiXCR, one entry per CDR3 protein. Of roughly 1 million distinct CDR3 sequences in the sample, roughly 24% were seen once. These data were likewise used in another study, on T cells of mothers and their children.

Sequencing used blood. The receptors were gathered from a girl aged 2 to 9 in good health. CDR3s include the opening cysteine and the closing phenylalanine or tryptophan. D genes are given only for firm matches. Size values are once, few and many counts, or a class for expanded clones, and some rows have none.

clone_size d_call j_call v_call cdr3_nt cdr3_aa
. . TRBJ2-7 TRBV29-1 TGCAGCGCGGCTGTAACCTACGAGCAGTACTTC CSAAVTYEQYF
few . TRBJ2-1 TRBV20-1 TGCAGTGCTACCCTCCTTACTGATATATCCTACAATGAGCAGTTCTTC CSATLLTDISYNEQFF
few TRBD2 TRBJ2-2 TRBV7-2 TGTGCCAGCAGCTTAGTATCGGCGGGAGATGGTACCGGGGAGCTGTTTTTT CASSLVSAGDGTGELFF
. TRBD1 TRBJ2-1 TRBV28 TGTGCCAGCAGTTCGCGACAGGGGGCGCGCAATGAGCAGTTCTTC CASSSRQGARNEQFF
. TRBD1 TRBJ2-5 TRBV7-9 TGTGCCAGCAGCTTTCCGGGACAGGGGTACCTTGAGACCCAGTACTTC CASSFPGQGYLETQYF
. . TRBJ2-7 TRBV23-1 TGCGCCAGCAGTCAATCGGTCCAGGGTCTCTTACTCTACGAGCAGTACTTC CASSQSVQGLLLYEQYF
. . TRBJ2-4 TRBV12-3/TRBV12-4 TGTGCCAGCAGCTCCGGTCCTACTCTAGCCAAAAACATTCAGTACTTC CASSSGPTLAKNIQYF
few . TRBJ1-5 TRBV28 TGTGCCAGCAGTCCGTCCGCTCAGCCCCAGCATTTT CASSPSAQPQHF
. TRBD2 TRBJ2-1 TRBV20-1 TGCAGTGCTAGGGCTAGCGGGGGGGGAAGTAGCTCCTACAATGAGCAGTTCTTC CSARASGGGSSSYNEQFF
. TRBD1 TRBJ1-1 TRBV12-3/TRBV12-4 TGTGCCAGCAGTCACGGGACAGGGGAAGCTTTCTTT CASSHGTGEAFF
few TRBD2 TRBJ2-1 TRBV25-1 TGTGCCAGCAGTTGGTCTAGCGGAGGGAATGAGCAGTTCTTC CASSWSSGGNEQFF
. TRBD2 TRBJ2-2 TRBV20-1 TGCAGTGCTAACAGCGGGACCCTGGGTAGCGGGGAGCTGTTTTTT CSANSGTLGSGELFF
few TRBD1 TRBJ2-7 TRBV6-5 TGTGCCAGCAGTTACGGGGGACAGGCCACATACGAGCAGTACTTC CASSYGGQATYEQYF
. . TRBJ2-4 TRBV3-1 TGTGCCAGCAGCCGTGGGGGTAACATTCAGTACTTC CASSRGGNIQYF
. . TRBJ2-3 TRBV4-2 TGTGCCAGCAGCCAAGCTGGGGGGATTAGCACAGATACGCAGTATTTT CASSQAGGISTDTQYF
. . TRBJ2-2 TRBV21-1 . CASSKVWGQGTGELFF
few . TRBJ1-1 TRBV6-5 TGTGCCAGCATGCAGGCGTCTCCCACCACTGAAGCTTTCTTT CASMQASPTTEAFF
few TRBD2 TRBJ2-7 TRBV3-1 TGTGCCAGCTCATCCGGGAGGGGCGAGCAGTACTTC CASSSGRGEQYF
few TRBD1 TRBJ2-1 TRBV6-2/TRBV6-3 TGTGCCAGCAGTTACGGGGACAGCTCCTACAATGAGCAGTTCTTC CASSYGDSSYNEQFF
few . TRBJ2-4 TRBV2 TGTGCCAGCAGTGGGGGGGCGGGGGCCAAAAACATTCAGTACTTC CASSGGAGAKNIQYF
. TRBD2 TRBJ2-7 TRBV29-1 TGCAGCGTCGGGAGGGTTGGGGAGACCCAGTCCTTC CSVGRVGETQSF
. TRBD1 TRBJ2-7 TRBV29-1 TGCAGCGCGCCGGCCCCCGGGACAGGGGGTACCGAGCAGTACTTC CSAPAPGTGGTEQYF
. TRBD1 TRBJ2-7 TRBV10-2 TGCGCCAGTAAGCGAGGGACAGCAAGCTCCTACGAGCAGTACTTC CASKRGTASSYEQYF
. TRBD2 TRBJ2-1 TRBV6-5 TGTGCCAGCAGTTACGGGCTAGCGGGAGATGAGCAGTTCTTC CASSYGLAGDEQFF
. TRBD1 TRBJ2-7 TRBV15 TGTGCCACCAGCAGAGCTAGAATGGACAGGGGGCAATACTTC CATSRARMDRGQYF
few . TRBJ1-1 TRBV29-1 TGCAGCGTCGGTATATTGACAGTCGAAGCTTTCTTT CSVGILTVEAFF
few . TRBJ2-3 TRBV7-9 TGTGCCATCGATTTCCCTTTCGGGCCAGATACGCAGTATTTT CAIDFPFGPDTQYF
. TRBD2 TRBJ2-7 TRBV4-1 TGCGCCAGCAGCCAAGGTGTAGGACTAGCCTCCTACGAGCAGTACTTC CASSQGVGLASYEQYF